This is a list of T cell receptor beta chains from one sample in a study of cytomegalovirus exposure and HLA in healthy donors. TCRdb's copy holds only in-frame clones and misses some; the assay was immunoSEQ multiplex PCR. The table has 180,000 or so clones, around nine tenths seen once. What was sequenced was PBMCs. The source of these receptors is a woman aged 25-40 years in good health and CMV-seronegative. CDR3s include the opening cysteine and the closing phenylalanine or tryptophan. The D gene is left open where the match is weak. Clone size appears in some rows only: once, few, many, or a class for an expanded clone.

size: NA
J: TRBJ2-3
V: TRBV19
D: NA
DNA: TGTGCCAGTAGTATAGCAGGGGGAGGCCCAGATACGCAGTATTTT
CDR3: CASSIAGGGPDTQYF

size: NA
J: TRBJ1-1
V: TRBV2
D: TRBD1
DNA: TGTGCCAGCAATTCCGGGACAGAGGGAAGGGACACTGAAGCTTTCTTT
CDR3: CASNSGTEGRDTEAFF

size: NA
J: TRBJ2-3
V: TRBV2
D: TRBD1
DNA: TGTGCCGGCCGTGGGACAGGGGGTGCAGATACGCAGTATTTT
CDR3: CAGRGTGGADTQYF

size: NA
J: TRBJ2-7
V: TRBV19
D: NA
DNA: TGTGCCAGTAGTATTCTCTCAGGGCAACCCTACGAGCAGTACTTC
CDR3: CASSILSGQPYEQYF

size: NA
J: TRBJ2-2
V: TRBV25-1
D: NA
DNA: TGTGCCAGCAGTGAGGTACAGGCAGGCCTGAACACCGGGGAGCTGTTTTTT
CDR3: CASSEVQAGLNTGELFF

size: NA
J: TRBJ1-2
V: TRBV5-4
D: NA
DNA: TGTGCCAGCAGCTTGGATAGCGGCAGGGAGGCGTACACCTTC
CDR3: CASSLDSGREAYTF

size: NA
J: TRBJ2-1
V: TRBV4-2
D: TRBD2
DNA: TGTGCCAGCAGCCAACTGCTGGCTAGCGGCTCCCGGGCCCGCAATGAGCAGTTCTTC
CDR3: CASSQLLASGSRARNEQFF

size: NA
J: TRBJ1-1
V: TRBV6-1
D: NA
DNA: TGTGCCAGCAGTGACCGACGGACAGTGAACACTGAAGCTTTCTTT
CDR3: CASSDRRTVNTEAFF

size: NA
J: TRBJ2-2
V: TRBV21-1
D: NA
DNA: TGTGCCAGCAGCAAAGCGCAGGGCGGGGGGTCGAACACCGGGGAGCTGTTTTTT
CDR3: CASSKAQGGGSNTGELFF

size: NA
J: TRBJ1-5
V: TRBV9
D: NA
DNA: TGTGCCAGCAGCTCAGGGCCCTATAGCAATCAGCCCCAGCATTTT
CDR3: CASSSGPYSNQPQHF

size: NA
J: TRBJ1-5
V: TRBV15
D: NA
DNA: TGTGCCACCAGCAGAGACAGACAGCCCCAGCATTTT
CDR3: CATSRDRQPQHF

size: NA
J: TRBJ2-3
V: TRBV6-5
D: TRBD1
DNA: TGTGCCAGCAGTTACTCACTCCGACAGGGGTCAGATACGCAGTATTTT
CDR3: CASSYSLRQGSDTQYF

size: NA
J: TRBJ1-1
V: TRBV4-1
D: NA
DNA: TGCGCCAGCAGCCGAATGGGGGCGAACACTGAAGCTTTCTTT
CDR3: CASSRMGANTEAFF

size: NA
J: TRBJ1-2
V: TRBV10-3
D: TRBD1
DNA: TGTGCCATCAGTGAGTCCGGGACAGCCTATGGCTACACCTTC
CDR3: CAISESGTAYGYTF

size: NA
J: TRBJ2-1
V: TRBV2
D: NA
DNA: TGTGCCAGCAGTGAAGACAGGGCATGGGAGCAGTTCTTC
CDR3: CASSEDRAWEQFF

size: NA
J: TRBJ2-3
V: TRBV15
D: TRBD2
DNA: TGTGCCACCAGCAGATCCCCGCTAGCGGGGGAGACAGATACGCAGTATTTT
CDR3: CATSRSPLAGETDTQYF

size: NA
J: TRBJ1-2
V: TRBV10-3
D: NA
DNA: TGTGCCATCAGTGAATCAGGTTCACCCTCCATCTATGGCTACACCTTC
CDR3: CAISESGSPSIYGYTF

size: NA
J: TRBJ1-2
V: TRBV6-1
D: NA
DNA: TGTGCCAGCAGTGAAGTGGGCAGGGCTTCCGGGGGCTACACCTTC
CDR3: CASSEVGRASGGYTF

size: NA
J: TRBJ1-2
V: TRBV11-2
D: TRBD1
DNA: TGTGCCAGCAATTTCAGGACAGGGGATGGCTACACCTTC
CDR3: CASNFRTGDGYTF

size: NA
J: TRBJ2-1
V: TRBV2
D: TRBD2
DNA: TGTGCCAGCAGTGAACCTAGCGGGGGGGATTACAATGAGCAGTTCTTC
CDR3: CASSEPSGGDYNEQFF

size: NA
J: TRBJ2-2
V: TRBV5-1
D: TRBD2
DNA: TGCGCCAGCAGCTTCGGGGGGAACCGGGAGCTGTTTTTT
CDR3: CASSFGGNRELFF

size: once
J: TRBJ1-4
V: TRBV6-6
D: TRBD1
DNA: TGTGCCACCCTAGACAGGGATGCAACTAATGAAAAACTGTTTTTT
CDR3: CATLDRDATNEKLFF

size: NA
J: TRBJ1-3
V: TRBV4-1
D: TRBD1
DNA: TGCGCCAGCAGCCAAGATTCGACAGGGCTTCCCCTCTCTGGAAACACCATATATTTT
CDR3: CASSQDSTGLPLSGNTIYF

size: NA
J: TRBJ1-1
V: TRBV7-6
D: NA
DNA: TGTGCCAGCAGCTCGATTCCGTCTGGAGCCAACACTGAAGCTTTCTTT
CDR3: CASSSIPSGANTEAFF

size: NA
J: TRBJ2-7
V: TRBV5-1
D: NA
DNA: TGCGCCAGCAGCTTGGTGGCAGGCTCCTACTACGAGCAGTACTTC
CDR3: CASSLVAGSYYEQYF

size: NA
J: TRBJ1-5
V: TRBV19
D: TRBD1
DNA: TGTGCCAGTCTTCCCGGGACAGCTAGCAATCAGCCCCAGCATTTT
CDR3: CASLPGTASNQPQHF

size: NA
J: TRBJ2-4
V: TRBV6-6
D: NA
DNA: TGTGCCAGCAGTTTTGGGGCTCTGGCCAAAAACATTCAGTACTTC
CDR3: CASSFGALAKNIQYF

size: NA
J: TRBJ1-6
V: TRBV6-1
D: NA
DNA: TGTGCCAGCGCAGGGATCGGGAATTCACCCCTCCACTTT
CDR3: CASAGIGNSPLHF

size: NA
J: TRBJ1-3
V: TRBV2
D: NA
DNA: TGTGCCAGCAGTGTGGAGAGCCGGCCTGGAAACACCATATATTTT
CDR3: CASSVESRPGNTIYF

size: NA
J: TRBJ1-1
V: TRBV5-1
D: NA
DNA: TGCGCCAGCTATCACCAGGGGACGCGAGAAGGAGCTTTCTTT
CDR3: CASYHQGTREGAFF

size: NA
J: TRBJ1-1
V: TRBV14
D: TRBD1
DNA: TGTGCCAGCAGCCAAGTAACAGGGGGCACTGAAGCTTTCTTT
CDR3: CASSQVTGGTEAFF

size: few
J: TRBJ2-7
V: TRBV7-6
D: TRBD2
DNA: TGTGCCAGCAGCTTAACTGATAGCGGGGGGTTCGAGCAGTACTTC
CDR3: CASSLTDSGGFEQYF

size: NA
J: TRBJ2-5
V: TRBV19
D: NA
DNA: TGTGCCAGTGGAGGGACTTCTGTAGAGACCCAGTACTTC
CDR3: CASGGTSVETQYF

size: NA
J: TRBJ1-5
V: TRBV2
D: NA
DNA: TGTGCCAGCAGTGGAGATAGCAATCAGCCCCAGCATTTT
CDR3: CASSGDSNQPQHF

size: once
J: TRBJ1-1
V: TRBV7-9
D: NA
DNA: TGTGCCAGCAGCTCGGGGACTGAGCGGGCTTTCTTT
CDR3: CASSSGTERAFF

size: NA
J: TRBJ2-7
V: TRBV7-9
D: NA
DNA: TGTGCCAGCAGCCCGAGTTACGAGCAGTACTTC
CDR3: CASSPSYEQYF

size: NA
J: TRBJ2-6
V: TRBV5-1
D: TRBD1
DNA: TGCGCCAGCAGCTTACCGGGACAGGCCTCTGGGGCCAACGTCCTGACTTTC
CDR3: CASSLPGQASGANVLTF

size: NA
J: TRBJ2-7
V: TRBV2
D: NA
DNA: TGTGCCAGCACGGAGCAGGGTAGCGGAGACGAGCAGTACTTC
CDR3: CASTEQGSGDEQYF

size: NA
J: TRBJ1-2
V: TRBV5-8
D: TRBD1
DNA: TGTGCCAGCAGCTTGGACAGGGGCGGGGGCTACACCTTC
CDR3: CASSLDRGGGYTF

size: NA
J: TRBJ2-5
V: TRBV5-4
D: TRBD1
DNA: TGTGCCAGCAGCTACCGGGACAGGGCGAACCAAGAGACCCAGTACTTC
CDR3: CASSYRDRANQETQYF

size: NA
J: TRBJ1-1
V: TRBV7-9
D: TRBD1
DNA: TGTGCCAGCAGCTTAGTAGGGGGCCCCATGAACACTGAAGCTTTCTTT
CDR3: CASSLVGGPMNTEAFF

size: NA
J: TRBJ1-3
V: TRBV5-8
D: NA
DNA: TGTGCCAGCAGCTTGGGACAGTCCTCTGGAAACACCATATATTTT
CDR3: CASSLGQSSGNTIYF

size: NA
J: TRBJ2-1
V: TRBV6-6
D: TRBD2
DNA: TGTGCCAGCACCCCCCGCGGGGGAGAATCCTACAATGAGCAGTTCTTC
CDR3: CASTPRGGESYNEQFF

size: NA
J: TRBJ1-2
V: TRBV4-3
D: TRBD1
DNA: TGCGCCAGCAGCCAAGGGACAGGGGGCTATGGCTACACCTTC
CDR3: CASSQGTGGYGYTF

size: few
J: TRBJ1-2
V: TRBV5-1
D: TRBD1
DNA: TGCGCCAGCAGCCTCGGGACAGATTTTAACTATGGCTACACCTTC
CDR3: CASSLGTDFNYGYTF

size: NA
J: TRBJ2-2
V: TRBV5-1
D: NA
DNA: TGCGCCAGCAGCTTGGAAGGGGCAGCCACCGGGGAGCTGTTTTTT
CDR3: CASSLEGAATGELFF

size: NA
J: TRBJ2-1
V: TRBV6-5
D: NA
DNA: TGTGCCAGCAGTTCACTTTATGAGCAGTTCTTC
CDR3: CASSSLYEQFF

size: once
J: TRBJ1-3
V: TRBV2
D: TRBD1
DNA: TGTGCCAGCAGCAGGGACAGGGACTCTGGAAACACCATATATTTT
CDR3: CASSRDRDSGNTIYF

size: NA
J: TRBJ1-2
V: TRBV4-3
D: NA
DNA: TGCGCCAGCAGCCAAGATGTAAAACAGGGTAGTGGCTACACCTTC
CDR3: CASSQDVKQGSGYTF

size: NA
J: TRBJ2-3
V: TRBV5-6
D: TRBD1
DNA: TGTGCCAGCAGCTTTTCGAACAGGGGAACAGATACGCAGTATTTT
CDR3: CASSFSNRGTDTQYF

size: NA
J: TRBJ2-3
V: TRBV6-5
D: NA
DNA: TGTGCCACCCGGGCGGGCTTACCTTGGAATACGCAGTATTTT
CDR3: CATRAGLPWNTQYF

size: once
J: TRBJ1-5
V: TRBV6-6
D: NA
DNA: TGTGCCAGCACCCCCGAGGGTAGCAATCAGCCCCAGCATTTT
CDR3: CASTPEGSNQPQHF

size: NA
J: TRBJ2-5
V: TRBV30
D: NA
DNA: TGTGCCTGGAGTGCGCAAGAGACCCAGTACTTC
CDR3: CAWSAQETQYF